This T cell receptor beta chain was sequenced in a study of blood T cell repertoires in COVID-19. At the level of the study: Samples came from the United States, Italy and Spain, spanning acute and convalescent COVID-19.

This clone was picked up one time. The CDR3 is 14 amino acids. Trimming removed 3 bases from V and 7 bases from J; junction bases left unmatched: 4. Germline CDR1 reads SGDLS; CDR2 reads YYNGEE. Authors' processing steps: Nucleated cell counts were estimated from reference gene primer amplification. TCRdb's copy holds only in-frame clones and misses some; the assay was immunoSEQ multiplex PCR. Clonal size and the V and J genes are those of that table, whereas D and trimming came from the DNA. Altogether about 180,000 clones are present, approximately 80% being singletons, with the ten largest covering around 6.7%. Enrolment of Seattle patients took place during active infection, and they were followed longitudinally.

The chain joins TRBV9 to TRBJ2-1, with 10 bases fitting TRBD2. The receptor comes from a woman in her forties with COVID-19, enrolled during active disease. Sequenced sample: peripheral blood. CDR3 in DNA: TGTGCCAGCAGCGCAGGAGCGGGGGGGAATGAGCAGTTCTTC. Protein: CASSAGAGGNEQFF.